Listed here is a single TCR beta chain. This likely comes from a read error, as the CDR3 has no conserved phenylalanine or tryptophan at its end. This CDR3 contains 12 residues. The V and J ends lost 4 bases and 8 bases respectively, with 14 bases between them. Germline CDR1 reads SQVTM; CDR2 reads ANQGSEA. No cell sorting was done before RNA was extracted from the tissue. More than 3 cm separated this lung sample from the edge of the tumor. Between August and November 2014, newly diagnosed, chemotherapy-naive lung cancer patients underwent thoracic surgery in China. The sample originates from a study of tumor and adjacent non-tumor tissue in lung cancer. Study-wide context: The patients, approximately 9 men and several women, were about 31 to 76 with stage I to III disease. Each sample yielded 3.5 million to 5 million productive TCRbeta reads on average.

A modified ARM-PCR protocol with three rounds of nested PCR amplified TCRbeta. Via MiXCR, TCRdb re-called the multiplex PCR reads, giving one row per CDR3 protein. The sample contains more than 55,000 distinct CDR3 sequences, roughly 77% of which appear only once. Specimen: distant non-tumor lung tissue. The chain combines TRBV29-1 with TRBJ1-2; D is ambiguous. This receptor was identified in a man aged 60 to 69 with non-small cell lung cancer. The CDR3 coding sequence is TGCAGCGTTGGCAAGACCGGGAACGGCTACACCCTC. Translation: CSVGKTGNGYTL.